This T cell receptor (beta chain) was observed in a study of T-cell memory formation after mild COVID-19 (dated by TCRdb to about 2021). A note on the overall study: TCR sequence clusters from the two donors were largely donor specific. Two young, previously healthy adult volunteers, one female and one male, were included in the cohort. In a couple of donors, T-cell clones that expanded and contracted after mild COVID-19 were tracked by sequencing TCRalpha and TCRbeta repertoires over time.

These reads were obtained on an Illumina NovaSeq 6000. TCRalpha and TCRbeta cDNA libraries were constructed by 5'RACE with constant-segment primers, with sample barcodes and unique molecular identifiers being introduced. RNA was extracted from every sample with Trizol reagent. Libraries were amplified in two PCR steps, with a second sample barcode and Illumina TruSeq adapters added in the second step. Libraries were sequenced on an Illumina NovaSeq with 2 x 150 bp paired-end reads. From the authors' description of their analysis: Reads were demultiplexed and collapsed into UMI-guided consensus sequences with migec v1.2.7. Using mixcr v2.1.11, UMI consensuses were aligned to TRA and TRB V and J templates and then assembled into clonotypes. A clonotype was counted as expanded or contracted only if both edgeR and NoisET called the change significant, with noise models trained on biological replicates. edgeR calls used a false discovery rate-adjusted p below 0.01 and a log2 fold-change threshold of 1. As an exploratory analysis of dynamics, max-normalized trajectories of the 1000 most abundant clonotypes were examined by PCA with hierarchical clustering. The CD4 or CD8 phenotype of responding clones was assigned using the separately sequenced CD4+ and CD8+ repertoires. TCRdb trimmed the raw reads at Q25, called clones with MiXCR and kept productive beta chains. Rows with one shared CDR3 protein collapse into an entry with the most common genes and DNA. TCRdb, not the authors, supplied the V and J calls. In all, the sample holds about 320,000 distinct CDR3 sequences, and 13% to 15% of those were seen once. The ten top clones hold around 20% of the sample.

This clonotype was seen more than once but under ten times. The target of this receptor is not known. Base qualities were left out, and no much larger clone turns up one base away. CDR1 and CDR2 are drawn from the germline V gene (reference sequence): GTSNPN, SVGIG. The CDR3 has 12 amino acids, counting the end cysteine and phenylalanine. The read is trimmed to its CDR3 DNA, 36 bases read in frame from base 1. Trimming at the junction amounts to 0 bases on V and 3 bases on J, and the germline ends lie 5 bases apart. Points the paper makes about the study in general: Contracting CD4+ clones turned up mainly in the CM and EM memory subsets, whereas EMRA was where CD8+ clones were enriched. Some responding clones were found in pre-infection memory, which suggests that pre-existing cross-reactive memory T cells took part in the SARS-CoV-2 response. The study included only a couple of mild cases, and larger cohorts that include severe cases with pre-infection samples were judged to be necessary. SARS-CoV-2 specificity was not confirmed for the second-wave clones peaking on day 37. From day 15 to 85, contracting clones showed balanced CD4/CD8 phenotypes, whereas a second wave of clones that expanded from day 15 to 37 leaned towards CD4+.

Ficoll-Paque density gradient centrifugation was the method used to isolate PBMCs. The sequence derives from a man younger than 35 who had mild COVID-19 (a few samples of this study predate the infection). The sample titles of this study are shuffled in the database, so cell type and time point are left out; the donor was told from shared clones. The sample consisted of PBMCs or a T cell subset sorted from them (not recorded which). The receptor chain draws on TRBV30 and TRBJ2-5, with no confidently assigned D gene. The CDR3 in this case is CAWSVTEETQYF. The nucleotides are TGTGCCTGGAGTGTAACCGAAGAGACCCAGTACTTC.